One and the same sample provided the 7 T cell receptor beta chains below, sequenced in a study of early T cells in non-severe SARS-CoV-2 infection. TCRdb re-analysed the 5' RACE reads in MiXCR, keeping a single row per CDR3 protein. The sample yields 85,000 to 100,000 distinct CDR3 sequences, 9.5% to 12% seen once. Sequenced: whole blood. Receptors were obtained from an adult who was a healthcare worker with PCR-confirmed SARS-CoV-2 infection or an uninfected control (not recorded which).

The chain recombines TRBV6-6 with TRBJ2-1, with 10 nucleotides matching TRBD2. There are 14 residues in the CDR3. J lost 9 bases, V lost 2 bases, and 4 bases had no gene match. Germline values: CDR1 MNHNY, CDR2 SVGAGI (reference sequence). CDR3 amino acids: CASSYASGSTEQFF. The CDR3 nucleotides read TGTGCCAGCAGTTACGCTAGCGGGAGTACTGAGCAGTTCTTC.

This clonotype appeared many times. The CDR3 reads CASSLDQLGDTQYF. Here the CDR3 DNA reads TGTGCCAGCAGCTTAGACCAGTTGGGAGATACGCAGTATTTT. V is TRBV7-9 and J is TRBJ2-3; D call uncertain. The CDR3 contains 14 residues. Germline V gene sequence: CDR1 SEHNR, CDR2 FQNEAQ (reference sequence). Deletions cut 1 base from V and 5 bases from J, with 10 bases between.

This clonotype was detected many times. This chain uses TRBV6-1 with TRBJ2-1; perhaps TRBD2 as D (6 bases). Germline V CDR1 and CDR2: MNHNS, SASEGT. V lost 10 bases, J lost 5 bases, and 12 bases lay in between. The CDR3 is 12 residues long. CDR3 in amino acids: CATLTSHNEQFF. CDR3 sequence (DNA): TGTGCCACCCTAACTAGCCACAATGAGCAGTTCTTC.

On this clonotype: Germline is not matched at one junction end, which may reflect a read error. The rearrangement links TRBV5-6 to TRBJ2-1, with a weak D call TRBD1 (5 bases). This CDR3 spans 12 amino acids. CDR1 SGHDT and CDR2 YYEEEE come from the germline V gene. The CDR3 protein is CASSLRQGRGPF. The CDR3 nucleotides are TGTGCCAGCAGCTTAAGGCAGGGAAGAGGACCCTTC. Full variable domain (missing parts from reference TRBV5-6 and TRBJ2-1): DAGVTQSPTHLIKTRGQQVTLRCSPKSGHDTVSWYQQALGQGPQFIFQYYEEEERQRGNFPDRFSGHQFPNYSSELNVNALLLGDSALYLCASSLRQGRGPFGPGTRLTVL.

This clonotype was seen only a few times. This chain links TRBV3-1 with TRBJ2-1, with TRBD1 as a possible D gene (7 bases). Germline V gene data show CDR1 as LGHDT and CDR2 as YNNKEL (reference sequence). V was trimmed by 5 bases and J by 4 bases, leaving 12 bases between them. The CDR3 runs to 14 residues. This CDR3 is CASSSRGAYNEQFF. CDR3 nucleotides: TGTGCCAGCAGCTCCAGGGGGGCGTACAATGAGCAGTTCTTC.

In its sample, this clonotype was seen a few times. This chain joins TRBV2 and TRBJ2-7, with unresolved D. The CDR3 consists of 14 residues. Germline V lookup: CDR1 SNHLY, CDR2 FYNNEI. Trimming pared 4 bases from V and 2 bases from J, leaving 12 bases between. CDR3 sequence (DNA): TGTGCCAGCAGTGGTAGGGAAAGGACCTACGAGCAGTACTTC. Translating it yields CASSGRERTYEQYF.

This clonotype was found many times. The chain links TRBV7-6 to TRBJ2-7; D is perhaps TRBD1 (6 bases). The CDR3 totals 15 residues. Germline V gives CDR1 SGHVS, CDR2 FNYEAQ. Trimming removed 4 bases at V and 0 bases at J, with 13 bases between. CDR3 bases: TGTGCCAGCAGCTCCCCGGACAGAAGCTCCTACGAGCAGTACTTC. Amino acid sequence: CASSSPDRSSYEQYF.